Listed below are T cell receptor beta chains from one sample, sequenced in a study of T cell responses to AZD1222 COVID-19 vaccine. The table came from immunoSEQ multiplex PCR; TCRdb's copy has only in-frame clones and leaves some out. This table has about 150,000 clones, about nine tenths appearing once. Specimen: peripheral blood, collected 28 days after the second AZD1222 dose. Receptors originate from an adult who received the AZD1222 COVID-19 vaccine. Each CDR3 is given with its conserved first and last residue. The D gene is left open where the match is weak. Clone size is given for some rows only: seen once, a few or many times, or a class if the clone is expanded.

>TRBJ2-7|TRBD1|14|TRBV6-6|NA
TGTGCCAGCAGTTACGTACAGGGGCGCTACGAGCAGTACTTC
CASSYVQGRYEQYF
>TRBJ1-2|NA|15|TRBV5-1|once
TGCGCCAGCAGCTCCGAGGGGGGCAGGAACTATGGCTACACCTTC
CASSSEGGRNYGYTF
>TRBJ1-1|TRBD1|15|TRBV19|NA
TGTGCCAGTAGCCGACAGGGGCCTTTGAACACTGAAGCTTTCTTT
CASSRQGPLNTEAFF
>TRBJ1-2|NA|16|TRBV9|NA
TGTGCCAGCAGCGAGGGGGGTACAGCAGAAGTCTATGGCTACACCTTC
CASSEGGTAEVYGYTF
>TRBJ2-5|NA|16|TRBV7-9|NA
TGTGCCAGCAGCTTAGTAGTTGGGATCCACCAAGAGACCCAGTACTTC
CASSLVVGIHQETQYF
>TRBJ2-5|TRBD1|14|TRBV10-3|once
TGTGCCATCACCCTGACAGGGGCGGAAGAGACCCAGTACTTC
CAITLTGAEETQYF
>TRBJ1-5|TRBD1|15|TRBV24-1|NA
TGTGCCACCAGTGATCCGGGACAGGGGGATCAGCCCCAGCATTTT
CATSDPGQGDQPQHF
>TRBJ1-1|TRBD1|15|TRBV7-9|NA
TGTGCCAGCAGCAGACGGACAGGGTTGAACACTGAAGCTTTCTTT
CASSRRTGLNTEAFF
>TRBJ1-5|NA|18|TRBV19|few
TGTGCCAGTGTCCGGGAACAACTTTCCGCTTTGAGCAATCAGCCCCAGCATTTT
CASVREQLSALSNQPQHF
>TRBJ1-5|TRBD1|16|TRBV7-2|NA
TGTGCCAGCAGCTTAGTGGGGTCGCAGGGGGCGATGGCCCAGCATTTT
CASSLVGSQGAMAQHF
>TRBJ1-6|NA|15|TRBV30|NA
TGTGCCTGGAGTGTGGGTAAGGTAACTAATTCACCCCTCCACTTT
CAWSVGKVTNSPLHF
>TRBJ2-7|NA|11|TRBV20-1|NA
TGCAGTGCTCGGACTATTAACGAGCAGTACTTC
CSARTINEQYF
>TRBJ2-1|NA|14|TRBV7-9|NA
TGTGCCAGCAGCTTCGACTTATCCTACAATGAGCAGTTCTTC
CASSFDLSYNEQFF
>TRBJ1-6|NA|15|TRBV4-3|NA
TGCGCCAGCAGCGGGGAGGCGGACTATAATTCACCCCTCCACTTT
CASSGEADYNSPLHF
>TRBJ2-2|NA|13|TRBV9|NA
TGTGCCAGCAGCGCCTCGGTGGGCGGGGAGCTGTTTTTT
CASSASVGGELFF
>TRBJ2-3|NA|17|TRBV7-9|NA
TGTGCCAGCAGCCCAGGTGGCGAAGGGAGAATCACAGATACGCAGTATTTT
CASSPGGEGRITDTQYF
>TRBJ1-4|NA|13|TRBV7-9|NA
TGTGCCAGCAGCCCGCCGTCGGGTGAAAAACTGTTTTTT
CASSPPSGEKLFF
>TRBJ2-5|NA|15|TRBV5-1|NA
TGCGCCAGCAGCTTGGGGACAGTCAACCAAGAGACCCAGTACTTC
CASSLGTVNQETQYF
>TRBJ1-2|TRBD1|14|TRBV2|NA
TGTGCCAGCAGTGAACAGGGGGGGAACTATGGCTACACCTTC
CASSEQGGNYGYTF
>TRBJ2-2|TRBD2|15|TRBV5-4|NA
TGTGCCAGCAGCCACCGGGAGGGGATCGCCGGGGAGCTGTTTTTT
CASSHREGIAGELFF
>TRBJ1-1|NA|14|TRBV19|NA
TGTGCCAGTAGAAACATGGGGGGGAACACTGAAGCTTTCTTT
CASRNMGGNTEAFF
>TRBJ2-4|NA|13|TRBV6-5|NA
TGTGCCAGCAAGGACAGAACCTTAAACATTCAGTACTTC
CASKDRTLNIQYF
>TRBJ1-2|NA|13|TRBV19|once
TGTGCCAGTAGTATGGCCGACAAAGATGGCTACACCTTC
CASSMADKDGYTF
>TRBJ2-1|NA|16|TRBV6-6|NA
TGTGCCAGCAGTCACCCCCCGGAGGGGCCCTACAATGAGCAGTTCTTC
CASSHPPEGPYNEQFF
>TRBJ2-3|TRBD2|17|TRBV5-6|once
TGTGCCAGCAGCTTGGTGGGGCTAGCGGGAGACACAGATACGCAGTATTTT
CASSLVGLAGDTDTQYF
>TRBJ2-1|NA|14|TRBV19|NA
TGTGCCAGTAGTATAGGGGTGGGGGGCTATGAGCAGTTCTTC
CASSIGVGGYEQFF
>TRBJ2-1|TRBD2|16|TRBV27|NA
TGTGCCAGCAGTTTATCGTGGGACTACTCCTACAATGAGCAGTTCTTC
CASSLSWDYSYNEQFF
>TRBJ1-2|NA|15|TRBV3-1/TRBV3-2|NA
TGTGCCAGCAGCCAAGAATGGGAAAGTGACTATGGCTACACCTTC
CASSQEWESDYGYTF
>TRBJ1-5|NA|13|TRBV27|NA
TGTGCCAGCAGTTTAATTAGCAATCAGCCCCAGCATTTT
CASSLISNQPQHF
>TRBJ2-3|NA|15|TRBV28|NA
TGTGCCAGCAGTCCCAGGGCCCCTAGCACAGATACGCAGTATTTT
CASSPRAPSTDTQYF
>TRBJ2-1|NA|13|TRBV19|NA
TGTGCCAGTAGTTTAGGCAGATACAATGAGCAGTTCTTC
CASSLGRYNEQFF
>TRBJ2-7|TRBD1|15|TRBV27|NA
TGTGCCAGCAGTTTTCGAGAGACAGGGGGCTACGAGCAGTACTTC
CASSFRETGGYEQYF
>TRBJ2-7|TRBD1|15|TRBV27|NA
TGTGCCAGCAGTTTATCGACAGGGGGCTCCTACGAGCAGTACTTC
CASSLSTGGSYEQYF
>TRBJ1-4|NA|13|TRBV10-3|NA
TGTGCCATCACCGCAGGGGTAGGAGAAAAACTGTTTTTT
CAITAGVGEKLFF
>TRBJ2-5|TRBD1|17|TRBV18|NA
TGTGCCAGCTCACCATCCCGTGGACAGGGGGGCCAAGAGACCCAGTACTTC
CASSPSRGQGGQETQYF
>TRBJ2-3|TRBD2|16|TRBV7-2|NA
TGTGCCAGCAGCTTAGGTCTAGCGGGAGTACAAGATACGCAGTATTTT
CASSLGLAGVQDTQYF
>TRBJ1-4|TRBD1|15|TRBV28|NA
TGTGCCAGCAGTTTTCGGACAGGGATGAATGAAAAACTGTTTTTT
CASSFRTGMNEKLFF
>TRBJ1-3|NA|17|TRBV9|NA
TGTGCCAGCAGCGTAGAAGGGACGGAAGGTTCCGGAAACACCATATATTTT
CASSVEGTEGSGNTIYF
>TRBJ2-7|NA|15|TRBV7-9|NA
TGTGCCAGCAGCTCGGCGTTAGCGGACTCCTACGAGCAGTACTTC
CASSSALADSYEQYF
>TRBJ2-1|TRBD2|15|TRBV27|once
TGTGCCAGCAGTTTATCCGGGGGGGACGGCGGTGAGCAGTTCTTC
CASSLSGGDGGEQFF
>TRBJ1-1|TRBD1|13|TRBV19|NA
TGTGCCAGTAGTTTCCAGGGGGGAGGTGAAGCTTTCTTT
CASSFQGGGEAFF
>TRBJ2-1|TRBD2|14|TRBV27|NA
TGTGCCAGCACCCATAGCGGGAGGGTTTATGAGCAGTTCTTC
CASTHSGRVYEQFF
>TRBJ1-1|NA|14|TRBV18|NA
TGTGCCAGCTCACCGGACTTTTGGAGCACTGAAGCTTTCTTT
CASSPDFWSTEAFF
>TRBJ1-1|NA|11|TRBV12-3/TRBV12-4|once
TGTGCCAGCAGTCTGATCTCTGAAGCTTTCTTT
CASSLISEAFF
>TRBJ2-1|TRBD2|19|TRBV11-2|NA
TGTGCCAGCAGCTCCTCGGGACTAGCGGGGTTTAGCTCCTACAATGAGCAGTTCTTC
CASSSSGLAGFSSYNEQFF
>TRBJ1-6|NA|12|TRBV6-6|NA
TGTGCCAGCAAGGGGTATACTTCACCCCTCCACTTT
CASKGYTSPLHF
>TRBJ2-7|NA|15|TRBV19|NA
TGTGCCAGTAGTATAGTGGGGGGAAGGGTCTACGAGCAGTACTTC
CASSIVGGRVYEQYF
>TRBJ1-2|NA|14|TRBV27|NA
TGTGCCAGCAGTTTAGGGGGCGGAATTTATGGCTACACCTTC
CASSLGGGIYGYTF
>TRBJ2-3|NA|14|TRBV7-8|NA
TGTGCCAGCAGCTTAGTCGGTCGCACAGATACGCAGTATTTT
CASSLVGRTDTQYF
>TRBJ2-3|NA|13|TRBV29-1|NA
TGCAGCGCTCAGCCTAGTGGCACAGATACGCAGTATTTT
CSAQPSGTDTQYF
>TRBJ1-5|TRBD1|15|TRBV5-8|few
TGTGCCAGCAGCCAAGGGACAGGGGACAATCAGCCCCAGCATTTT
CASSQGTGDNQPQHF
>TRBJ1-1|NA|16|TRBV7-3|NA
TGTGCCAGCAGCCGAACCGGGACGGGGATAGGGACTGAAGCTTTCTTT
CASSRTGTGIGTEAFF